This is a list of T cell receptor beta chains from one sample in a study of shared clonotypes between healthy human individuals. Sequenced by immunoSEQ multiplex PCR; TCRdb stores in-frame clones only, minus some. This table holds roughly 1 million clones, around 75% found once. The specimen sequenced was memory CD4+ T cells sorted from blood. The receptor set was obtained from a man aged 18 to 30 in good health. CDR3s include the opening cysteine and the closing phenylalanine or tryptophan. The D gene is left open where the match is weak. Clone size is stated in some rows and not others, as once, few, many or a class when expanded.

TRBV28	NA	TRBD1	TRBJ2-4	CACARGIVKNIQYF	TGTGCCTGTGCCAGGGGGATTGTCAAAAACATTCAGTACTTC
TRBV10-1	many	NA	TRBJ2-2	CASSGLGDSGELFF	TGCGCCAGCTCCGGCCTCGGGGATTCCGGGGAGCTGTTTTTT
TRBV7-2	NA	TRBD2	TRBJ2-7	CASSRLAGGPVSYEQYF	TGTGCCAGCAGCCGTCTAGCGGGAGGGCCGGTTTCCTACGAGCAGTACTTC
TRBV7-2	few	NA	TRBJ1-3	CASSLSNWDTIYF	TGTGCCAGCAGCTTAAGTAATTGGGACACCATATATTTT
TRBV7-9	NA	NA	TRBJ1-1	CASSSEGSTEAFF	TGTGCCAGCAGCTCCGAGGGTAGCACTGAAGCTTTCTTT
TRBV11-3	NA	NA	TRBJ2-2	CASSFSNTGELFF	TGTGCCAGCAGCTTTTCGAACACCGGGGAGCTGTTTTTT
TRBV7-7	NA	TRBD2	TRBJ2-5	CASSLGTSPLRETQYF	TGTGCTAGCAGCTTAGGGACTAGCCCTTTGAGGGAGACCCAGTACTTC
TRBV5-5	NA	TRBD2	TRBJ2-7	CASSGGTSGTYEQYF	TGTGCCAGCAGCGGGGGGACTAGCGGTACCTACGAGCAGTACTTC
TRBV4-3	NA	NA	TRBJ2-3	CASSQDFAGGSTDTQYF	TGCGCCAGCAGCCAAGATTTTGCAGGAGGAAGCACAGATACGCAGTATTTT
TRBV27	NA	NA	TRBJ2-3	CASSSPLREFPDTQYF	TGTGCCAGCAGTTCACCCCTCCGGGAGTTCCCAGATACGCAGTATTTT
TRBV28	NA	TRBD2	TRBJ2-5	CASRAGGGGGQETQYF	TGTGCCAGCAGGGCTGGCGGGGGGGGCGGTCAAGAGACCCAGTACTTC
TRBV4-1	few	TRBD2	TRBJ2-1	CASSHLGLAKDRSYNEQFF	TGCGCCAGCAGCCACCTCGGACTAGCCAAGGATCGCTCCTACAATGAGCAGTTCTTC
TRBV4-1	NA	NA	TRBJ2-1	CASSQDPVATYNEQFF	TGCGCCAGCAGCCAAGATCCAGTGGCTACCTACAATGAGCAGTTCTTC
TRBV29-1	NA	TRBD2	TRBJ2-2	CSAGRANTGELFF	TGCAGCGCGGGGAGGGCGAACACCGGGGAGCTGTTTTTT
TRBV27	NA	TRBD1	TRBJ2-5	CASSPVPRGQPEEQYF	TGTGCCAGCTCACCCGTTCCCCGGGGACAGCCTGAGGAGCAGTACTTC
TRBV5-1	once	NA	TRBJ2-2	CVSSPLGGETGELFF	TGCGTCAGCAGCCCATTAGGTGGGGAAACCGGGGAGCTGTTTTTT
TRBV4-2	NA	NA	TRBJ1-6	CASSQVTGNSPLHF	TGTGCCAGCAGCCAAGTAACAGGGAATTCACCCCTCCACTTT
TRBV5-1	NA	TRBD1	TRBJ1-4	CASSLVGTGMGEKLFF	TGCGCCAGCAGCTTGGTTGGGACAGGGATGGGTGAAAAACTGTTTTTT
TRBV11-3	NA	NA	TRBJ2-3	CASSLRADTQYF	TGTGCCAGCAGCTTACGGGCTGATACGCAGTATTTT
TRBV6-6	NA	TRBD1	TRBJ2-7	CASSGQGRHEQYF	TGTGCCAGCAGTGGACAGGGACGGCACGAGCAGTACTTC
TRBV19	NA	NA	TRBJ1-3	CASRRDRSSGNTIYF	TGTGCCAGTAGAAGGGACCGAAGCTCTGGAAACACCATATATTTT
TRBV7-9	NA	NA	TRBJ2-5	CASSQDGGRQETQYF	TGTGCCAGCAGCCAAGACGGGGGAAGACAAGAGACCCAGTACTTC
TRBV5-6	once	TRBD1	TRBJ2-7	CASSSRDRVVEQYF	TGTGCCAGCAGCTCGCGGGACAGGGTGGTCGAGCAGTACTTC